This T cell receptor (beta chain) was documented in a study of memory CD4+ T cells and cytomegalovirus serostatus. Study-level points and caveats: 67 of 164 known CMV-associated TCRbeta sequences appeared in CD4+ memory.

Per germline, CDR1 GTSNPN and CDR2 SVGIG (reference sequence). The V gene lost 4 bases and the J gene lost 5 bases, with 8 bases spanning the gap. This CDR3 has 12 amino acids. The data were produced by immunoSEQ multiplex PCR, yet TCRdb's version contains in-frame clones alone and is incomplete. The sample has about 39,000 clones, roughly 78% seen once. The sort gate was single viable CD3+CD4+CD8-CD45RO+ cells for memory CD4+ T cells. Notes on this clone: Its antigen is unknown.

V gene TRBV30 combines with J gene TRBJ2-2; D remains ambiguous. The sequence derives from an adult in good health and CMV-seronegative. Sample: memory CD4+ T cells from blood. The CDR3: CAWKHPTGELFF. The CDR3 bases are TGTGCCTGGAAACACCCGACCGGGGAGCTGTTTTTT. Full variable domain (missing parts from reference TRBV30 and TRBJ2-2): SQTIHQWPATLVQPVGSPLSLECTVEGTSNPNLYWYRQAAGRGLQLLFYSVGIGQISSEVPQNLSASRPQDRQFILSSKKLLLSDSGFYLCAWKHPTGELFFGEGSRLTVL.